The clone carrying this T cell receptor (beta chain) appeared a few times. What it recognizes is unknown. Germline lookup yields CDR1 MDHEN and CDR2 SYDVKM. Trimming shortened V by 6 bases and J by 1 base, and 21 bases separated the two germline ends. The CDR3 extends over 17 amino acids. The sample belongs to a study of identical twins. Study-wide findings and caveats: Excess sharing between twins was weaker in beta out-of-frame sequences.

One entry per CDR3 protein, called by TCRdb with MiXCR from the 5' RACE reads. The repertoire holds hundreds of thousands of distinct CDR3 sequences, about 8.3% seen once, with approximately 2.1% in the top ten. These data were likewise used in another study, on yellow fever vaccine responses in identical twins.

The clonotype originates from a woman aged 18-29 years in good health. This chain connects TRBV28 to TRBJ1-1; D is ambiguous. The material sequenced was memory (CD45RO+) T cells sorted from blood. The CDR3 DNA reads TGTGCCAGCAGACCCGAGGGAAGGGAATACAGGAACACTGAAGCTTTCTTT. The encoded protein is CASRPEGREYRNTEAFF.